These T cell receptor beta chains were read from a single sample in a study of T cell responses to AZD1222 COVID-19 vaccine. Using immunoSEQ multiplex PCR, the repertoire was profiled, and TCRdb retains in-frame clones only, with some absent. The sample records some 180,000 clones, more than 85% being singletons. Sequencing was performed on peripheral blood, taken 28 days after the second AZD1222 dose. Source of these receptors: an adult who received the AZD1222 COVID-19 vaccine. Both conserved end residues are part of each CDR3. Each record gives: J gene, V gene, clone size, D gene, CDR3 protein, CDR3 DNA. D genes are given only for firm matches. The size entry is marked missing in some rows and otherwise reads once, few, many or a size class.

>TRBJ2-5|TRBV2|few|TRBD2
CGGRGDGPETQYF
TGTGGGGGCCGGGGGGATGGGCCAGAGACCCAGTACTTC
>TRBJ2-7|TRBV7-8|NA|NA
CASSHSPGSYEQYF
TGTGCCAGCAGCCACTCCCCCGGGTCCTACGAGCAGTACTTC
>TRBJ1-1|TRBV11-2|once|TRBD1
CASSLDYRGVPEAFF
TGTGCCAGCAGCTTAGATTACAGGGGAGTTCCTGAAGCTTTCTTT
>TRBJ2-7|TRBV5-1|NA|TRBD2
CASSSSGTSGDVQYF
TGCGCCAGCAGCTCCTCCGGGACTAGCGGGGATGTGCAGTACTTC
>TRBJ2-3|TRBV6-5|NA|NA
CASSYLGTPYF
TGTGCCAGCAGTTACCTTGGGACACCGTATTTT
>TRBJ2-7|TRBV19|NA|TRBD1
CASSTTGVGEQYF
TGTGCCAGTAGTACTACAGGGGTTGGCGAGCAGTACTTC
>TRBJ1-1|TRBV29-1|NA|TRBD1
CSAYRGMNTEAFF
TGCAGCGCCTACAGGGGGATGAACACTGAAGCTTTCTTT
>TRBJ2-2|TRBV19|NA|NA
CASKGGGPWLTGELFF
TGTGCCAGTAAGGGAGGGGGCCCGTGGCTCACCGGGGAGCTGTTTTTT
>TRBJ2-1|TRBV7-2|NA|TRBD2
CASSLRSGIRNEQFF
TGTGCCAGCAGCTTAAGGAGCGGGATTAGGAATGAGCAGTTCTTC
>TRBJ2-7|TRBV7-3|many|NA
CASSWTGTPEGGEQYF
TGTGCCAGCAGCTGGACCGGGACACCTGAGGGAGGGGAGCAGTACTTC
>TRBJ1-1|TRBV4-1|NA|NA
CASSQGPRVNTEAFF
TGCGCCAGCAGCCAAGGACCCCGGGTGAACACTGAAGCTTTCTTT
>TRBJ1-2|TRBV7-2|NA|NA
CASSLEKGNYGYTF
TGTGCCAGCAGCTTAGAGAAGGGGAACTATGGCTACACCTTC
>TRBJ2-5|TRBV11-2|NA|NA
CARAETQYF
TGTGCCAGGGCAGAGACCCAGTACTTC
>TRBJ1-6|TRBV6-5|NA|TRBD1
CASRRQGFSPLHF
TGTGCCAGCAGGCGACAGGGGTTCTCACCCCTCCACTTT
>TRBJ2-7|TRBV5-1|NA|TRBD2
CASRKTSESFYEQYF
TGCGCCAGCAGAAAGACTAGCGAAAGCTTCTACGAGCAGTACTTC
>TRBJ2-7|TRBV5-1|NA|TRBD2
CASSSQGLAGYEQYF
TGCGCCAGCAGCTCACAGGGACTAGCGGGGTACGAGCAGTACTTC
>TRBJ2-1|TRBV30|NA|TRBD2
CAWKAGRAYNEQFF
TGTGCCTGGAAGGCCGGGAGGGCCTACAATGAGCAGTTCTTC
>TRBJ2-7|TRBV7-6|once|NA
CASSLVASNTYEQYF
TGTGCCAGCAGCTTAGTTGCGAGTAATACCTACGAGCAGTACTTC
>TRBJ2-1|TRBV30|NA|TRBD1
CAWSRPRDSRYNEQFF
TGTGCCTGGAGTAGACCCCGGGACAGTAGGTACAATGAGCAGTTCTTC
>TRBJ2-2|TRBV27|NA|TRBD1
CASSLVQGHTGELFF
TGTGCCAGCAGTTTGGTACAGGGGCACACCGGGGAGCTGTTTTTT
>TRBJ1-1|TRBV20-1|NA|NA
CSASRNRPAFF
TGCAGTGCTAGTAGAAACAGGCCGGCTTTCTTT
>TRBJ1-5|TRBV7-9|NA|NA
CASSLGQMINSNQPQHF
TGTGCCAGCAGCTTGGGCCAGATGATCAATAGCAATCAGCCCCAGCATTTT
>TRBJ2-3|TRBV9|NA|NA
CASSVSPGTDTQYF
TGTGCCAGCAGCGTATCCCCTGGCACAGATACGCAGTATTTT
>TRBJ1-5|TRBV5-8|NA|TRBD1
CASSLRDSSNQPQHF
TGTGCCAGCAGTCTCCGGGACAGTAGCAATCAGCCCCAGCATTTT
>TRBJ1-3|TRBV15|NA|NA
CATSRDGRGRNTIYF
TGTGCCACCAGCAGAGATGGCCGGGGACGAAACACCATATATTTT
>TRBJ1-1|TRBV10-3|NA|NA
CAISEGVGGSGTEAFF
TGTGCCATCAGTGAGGGAGTGGGGGGCTCGGGCACTGAAGCTTTCTTT
>TRBJ2-1|TRBV30|NA|TRBD2
CAWSGTSEFPYNEQFF
TGTGCCTGGAGTGGAACTAGCGAATTTCCCTACAATGAGCAGTTCTTC
>TRBJ2-3|TRBV5-5|NA|TRBD1
CASSQQGGTDTQYF
TGTGCCAGCAGCCAACAGGGGGGAACAGATACGCAGTATTTT
>TRBJ2-7|TRBV6-1|NA|TRBD1
CASSDLAGTGAYEQYF
TGTGCCAGCAGTGACCTAGCCGGGACAGGCGCCTACGAGCAGTACTTC
>TRBJ1-4|TRBV5-1|NA|TRBD1
CASRGQGSNEKLFF
TGCGCCAGCAGGGGACAGGGTAGCAATGAAAAACTGTTTTTT
>TRBJ2-5|TRBV12-3/TRBV12-4|NA|NA
CASSLIRRETQYF
TGTGCCAGCAGCCTAATCCGTCGGGAGACCCAGTACTTC
>TRBJ1-1|TRBV9|NA|NA
CASSVGAPQTPTPMEAFF
TGTGCCAGCAGCGTAGGGGCCCCTCAGACGCCTACCCCGATGGAGGCTTTCTTT
>TRBJ1-4|TRBV4-3|NA|NA
CASSPRLQFNEKLFF
TGCGCCAGCAGCCCCCGGCTACAGTTTAATGAAAAACTGTTTTTT
>TRBJ1-3|TRBV6-5|once|NA
CASSPQETGNTIYF
TGTGCCAGCAGTCCACAGGAAACTGGAAACACCATATATTTT
>TRBJ2-1|TRBV6-2/TRBV6-3|once|NA
CASSYYGRGNEQFF
TGTGCCAGCAGTTACTATGGCAGGGGCAATGAGCAGTTCTTC
>TRBJ2-7|TRBV11-2|NA|TRBD1
CASRKGTVGEQYF
TGTGCCAGCAGGAAAGGGACAGTGGGGGAGCAGTACTTC
>TRBJ1-2|TRBV11-2|NA|TRBD1
CASSLQGAGYGYTF
TGTGCCAGCAGCCTCCAGGGGGCCGGCTATGGCTACACCTTC